A selection of T cell receptor beta chains follows, all from one sample in a study of blood T cell repertoires in COVID-19. Profiling relied on immunoSEQ multiplex PCR, and the TCRdb table lists in-frame clones only, not all of them. The sample lists hundreds of thousands of clones; about four fifths were seen once. What was sequenced was peripheral blood. Receptors were obtained from a woman aged 45-65 years who had recovered from COVID-19. Both conserved end residues are part of each CDR3. D genes are given only for firm matches. Some rows have no size entry. The others give once, few or many, or a class for an expanded clone.

v_gene	j_gene	d_gene	abundance	CDR3nt	CDR3aa
TRBV24-1	TRBJ1-3	-	-	TGTGCCACCAGTGATTTTACGGGGATCCGCTCTGGAAACACCATATATTTT	CATSDFTGIRSGNTIYF
TRBV2	TRBJ2-7	TRBD1	few	TGTGCCAGCAGTGAAGGCGCAGGGGGAACCTACGAGCAGTACTTC	CASSEGAGGTYEQYF
TRBV18	TRBJ2-2	TRBD1	-	TGTGCCAGCTCACCACCGACAGGGGGCCACGGGGAGCTGTTTTTT	CASSPPTGGHGELFF
TRBV7-2	TRBJ1-4	-	-	TGTGCCAGCAGCTTAGTCTCCGGGGCAACTAATGAAAAACTGTTTTTT	CASSLVSGATNEKLFF
TRBV4-3	TRBJ2-1	TRBD1	-	TGCGCCAGCAGCCAAGGGGGACAGAGCGGTGAGCAGTTCTTC	CASSQGGQSGEQFF
TRBV11-2	TRBJ1-1	-	-	TGTGCCAGCAGCGCGAATACAGGGTCTGAAGCTTTCTTT	CASSANTGSEAFF
TRBV11-2	TRBJ1-1	-	-	TGTGCCAGCAGCCGAGACCGCGGCAGAATGAACACTGAAGCTTTCTTT	CASSRDRGRMNTEAFF
TRBV12-3/TRBV12-4	TRBJ2-7	-	-	TGTGCCAGCAGTTGGGGCCTTCTTTACGAGCAGTACTTC	CASSWGLLYEQYF
TRBV13	TRBJ1-1	TRBD1	-	TGTGCCAGCAGCTTAGCCACCGGGACAGGGGGGATTATGAACACTGAAGCTTTCTTT	CASSLATGTGGIMNTEAFF
TRBV28	TRBJ2-1	-	-	TGTGCCAGCAGTTTCCGAGACAGTTTCTACGAGCAGTTCTTC	CASSFRDSFYEQFF
TRBV3-1/TRBV3-2	TRBJ2-7	-	once	TGTGCCAGCAGCCACAGGGCGTCCTACGAGCAGTACTTC	CASSHRASYEQYF
TRBV18	TRBJ1-3	-	-	TGTGCCAGCTCACCCTGGGAGGGGAGCTCTGGAAACACCATATATTTT	CASSPWEGSSGNTIYF
TRBV7-9	TRBJ1-6	-	-	TGTGCCAGCAGCTTAGGTCTTGTCGAAGCCTCACCCCTCCACTTT	CASSLGLVEASPLHF
TRBV28	TRBJ1-5	-	few	TGTGCCAGCAAGGGGAGCAATCAGCCCCAGCATTTT	CASKGSNQPQHF
TRBV5-1	TRBJ1-5	TRBD1	-	TGCGCCAGCAGCTGGGGTCCCGGGACAGGGAAGCCCCAGCATTTT	CASSWGPGTGKPQHF
TRBV19	TRBJ1-1	TRBD1	-	TGTGCCAGTAGGGTCGACAGGGAAGGCGAAGCTTTCTTT	CASRVDREGEAFF
TRBV20-1	TRBJ2-7	-	-	TGCAGTGCTGGAGCGTACGAGCAGTACTTC	CSAGAYEQYF
TRBV14	TRBJ1-3	TRBD1	-	TGTGCCAGCAGCCGCGGACAGGGGCCCTACTCTGGAAACACCATATATTTT	CASSRGQGPYSGNTIYF
TRBV6-4	TRBJ2-7	-	-	TGTGCCAGCATCAAAACAGGGATGACCTCCTACGAGCAGTACTTC	CASIKTGMTSYEQYF
TRBV29-1	TRBJ2-7	TRBD1	-	TGCAGCGTTACCGGGACAGGGGTCTACGAGCAGTACTTC	CSVTGTGVYEQYF
TRBV21-1	TRBJ1-1	-	-	TGTGCCAGCAGCAAAGAGATGGGACAGAGGACTGAAGCTTTCTTT	CASSKEMGQRTEAFF
TRBV5-1	TRBJ1-2	TRBD1	-	TGCGCCAGCAGCCCCGGACAGGGGGACCACTATGGCTACACCTTC	CASSPGQGDHYGYTF
TRBV24-1	TRBJ1-2	-	once	TGTGCCACCAGTGATCCCACCCCCCAGGGGCGAGATGGCTACACCTTC	CATSDPTPQGRDGYTF
TRBV28	TRBJ2-3	-	-	TGTGCCAGCAGCCCTAGGACTGGGTTTAGCACAGATACGCAGTATTTT	CASSPRTGFSTDTQYF
TRBV7-2	TRBJ1-1	-	-	TGTGCCAGCAGCCGGGGGAGGGGGTACGGCACTGAAGCTTTCTTT	CASSRGRGYGTEAFF
TRBV5-4	TRBJ2-1	-	many	TGTGCCAGCAGCCCCGGGGTAGCCAGTGGTGAGCAGTTCTTC	CASSPGVASGEQFF
TRBV7-3	TRBJ2-3	-	-	TGTGCCAGCAGCAGCTCCGGGGACTCCCAGCCGGCGCAGTATTTT	CASSSSGDSQPAQYF
TRBV5-8	TRBJ2-7	TRBD1	-	TGTGCCAGCAGCTTGGGACAGGGAAAGATCTACGAGCAGTACTTC	CASSLGQGKIYEQYF
TRBV6-2/TRBV6-3	TRBJ1-4	-	-	TGTGCCAGCAGTTCCCCGGAACAGGAATCTGGCGAAAAACTGTTTTTT	CASSSPEQESGEKLFF
TRBV14	TRBJ2-1	TRBD2	-	TGTGCCAGCAGCCATAGCCACGGGACTAGCGGGAAGAATGAGCAGTTCTTC	CASSHSHGTSGKNEQFF
TRBV6-2/TRBV6-3	TRBJ1-5	TRBD1	-	TGTGCCAGCAGTTGGGACAGGGGATGGTGGAGCAATCAGCCCCAGCATTTT	CASSWDRGWWSNQPQHF
TRBV18	TRBJ2-7	-	-	TGTGCCAGCTCACCGGTACCCGGGACATTAACGGGCGAGCAGTACTTC	CASSPVPGTLTGEQYF
TRBV7-3	TRBJ2-3	TRBD2	-	TGTGCCAGCAGCTTAGCCCCTGGTGCGGGGGGAGATACGCAGTATTTT	CASSLAPGAGGDTQYF
TRBV28	TRBJ2-3	TRBD2	once	TGTGCCAGCGGGGCGGGAGGAGTAGATACGCAGTATTTT	CASGAGGVDTQYF
TRBV28	TRBJ2-7	TRBD2	-	TGTGCCAGCACCTTCGGGGGGGCCCACGCCTACGAGCAGTACTTC	CASTFGGAHAYEQYF
TRBV7-2	TRBJ2-6	-	-	TGTGCCAGCAGCTTATCTTCGAGCTCTGGGGCCAACGTCCTGACTTTC	CASSLSSSSGANVLTF
TRBV15	TRBJ2-6	TRBD1	few	TGTGCCACCAGCCCTACAGGGGACTCTGGGGCCAACGTCCTGACTTTC	CATSPTGDSGANVLTF
TRBV7-9	TRBJ2-7	TRBD1	-	TGTGCCAGCAGCCCCTGGGACAGTCGGGATAACGAGCAGTACTTC	CASSPWDSRDNEQYF
TRBV7-9	TRBJ2-1	-	-	TGTGCCAGCAGCTTAGCCCAGGGGTATGAGCAGTTCTTC	CASSLAQGYEQFF
TRBV18	TRBJ1-5	-	-	TGTGCCAGCTCACCACCTGGCAGCGGTCAGCCCCAGCATTTT	CASSPPGSGQPQHF
TRBV5-1	TRBJ2-7	-	few	TGCGCCAGCAGCTTGGGGGGCGGCCGCTACGAGCAGTACTTC	CASSLGGGRYEQYF
TRBV27	TRBJ2-3	TRBD2	-	TGTGCCAGCAGTGCAACAAGCGGGGTCACAGATACGCAGTATTTT	CASSATSGVTDTQYF
TRBV28	TRBJ2-1	TRBD1	-	TGTGCCAGCAGTTTACCAGGGGGCGATGAGCAGTTCTTC	CASSLPGGDEQFF
TRBV7-9	TRBJ2-5	-	few	TGTGCCAGCAGCTCCTCACTAGGCCAAGAGACCCAGTACTTC	CASSSSLGQETQYF
TRBV6-5	TRBJ2-7	-	-	TGTGCCAGCAGTTACTCAACAGGGCGTTCCTACGAGCAGTACTTC	CASSYSTGRSYEQYF
TRBV4-3	TRBJ2-7	TRBD1	-	TGCGCCAGCAGCCCGTGGACAGGTCCCTACGAGCAGTACTTC	CASSPWTGPYEQYF
TRBV28	TRBJ1-4	-	once	TGTGCCAGCAGTTCCGCGGGGTCCGGTGAAAAACTGTTTTTT	CASSSAGSGEKLFF
TRBV6-6	TRBJ2-1	-	-	TGTGCCAGCAGTCCCAGAGGGTGGGGGCCGAGCTCCTACAATGAGCAGTTCTTC	CASSPRGWGPSSYNEQFF
TRBV7-2	TRBJ2-6	-	-	TGTGCCAGCAGCGAGTCCTCTGGGGCCAACGTCCTGACTTTC	CASSESSGANVLTF
TRBV6-1	TRBJ1-2	TRBD1	-	TGTGCCAGCAGTGAAGACGACAGGGGTAACTATGGCTACACCTTC	CASSEDDRGNYGYTF
TRBV10-3	TRBJ1-1	-	-	TGTGCCATCAGTGAGTCCCGGGTGTCTGGTGAAGCTTTCTTT	CAISESRVSGEAFF
TRBV19	TRBJ1-6	-	few	TGTGCCAGTAGTATTACGGGGAATTCACCCCTCCACTTT	CASSITGNSPLHF
TRBV5-1	TRBJ2-7	-	-	TGCGCCAGCACCAGGGGGACTGGGATGCTCGAGCAGTACTTC	CASTRGTGMLEQYF
TRBV6-1	TRBJ2-5	TRBD2	-	TGTGCCAGCAGTGAGACTAGCGGGGGATTAGAGGCCCAGTACTTC	CASSETSGGLEAQYF
TRBV11-1	TRBJ1-6	-	-	TGTGCCAGCAGCTTAGGAGGGTTCTCCTATAATTCACCCCTCCACTTT	CASSLGGFSYNSPLHF
TRBV19	TRBJ2-1	TRBD2	-	TGTGCCAGTAGGTCGGGGGGGCAGCACAATGAGCAGTTCTTC	CASRSGGQHNEQFF
TRBV7-2	TRBJ2-7	TRBD1	-	TGTGCCAGCAGCTTATTCGGGGCAGGGGGCGGGATCTACGAGCAGTACTTC	CASSLFGAGGGIYEQYF